These 9 T cell receptor beta chains originate from one sample sequenced in a study of Ad26.COV2.S vaccination and SARS-CoV-2 variants. As to treatment: some 20 received Ad26.COV2.S at low or high dose, single or two shots; about 5 received placebo; per-sample allocation not given. Sampling was done on day 63 after the first vaccine or placebo injection. Some clones are missing from TCRdb's copy, which holds only in-frame ones; the method was immunoSEQ multiplex PCR. The data show 350,000 to 450,000 clones, about 85% seen once. The specimen comprised peripheral blood, sampled in a trial of Ad26.COV2.S vaccine versus placebo. The receptors were sampled from a person between 18 and 65 years old who received the Ad26.COV2.S COVID-19 vaccine or a placebo.

The gene calls are TRBV7-2 and TRBJ2-7; possible D gene TRBD2, 6 bases. Germline loops: CDR1 SGHTA, CDR2 FQGNSA. The CDR3 sequence is 14 residues long. Deletions cut 0 bases from V and 3 bases from J, with 9 bases between. The CDR3 sequence is CASSLAMGGYEQYF. The CDR3 region has the DNA TGTGCCAGCAGCTTAGCTATGGGGGGCTACGAGCAGTACTTC.

This clone came up once. The genes are TRBV20-1 and TRBJ2-5; D not resolved. Germline lookup yields CDR1 DFQATT and CDR2 SNEGSKA (reference sequence). This CDR3 spans 11 amino acids. V was cut by 4 bases and J by 5 bases, with 8 bases left in between. CDR3 amino acids: CSAIRTETQYF. CDR3 coding DNA: TGCAGTGCTATCAGGACGGAGACCCAGTACTTC.

This rearrangement joins TRBV6-2 or TRBV6-3 to TRBJ2-1; 8 positions agree with TRBD2. This CDR3 has 16 amino acids. The germline gives CDR1 MNHEY, CDR2 SVGEGT. V lost 6 bases, J lost 6 bases, and 13 bases stayed unmatched. This CDR3 is CASSDRTSRGFNEQFF. The CDR3 DNA sequence: TGTGCCAGCAGCGATCGGACTAGCCGGGGGTTCAATGAGCAGTTCTTC.

The chain links TRBV3-1 (or the pseudogene TRBV3-2) to TRBJ1-1, with a possible D match to TRBD1 (5 bases). V shed 4 bases and J shed 6 bases, with 27 bases lying between them. The length of the CDR3 is 18 residues. Germline V lookup: CDR1 LGHDT, CDR2 YNNKEL (reference sequence). CDR3 nucleotides: TGTGCCAGCAGCCGCCAAGGGCCAGGGTTGTTTCGACTCCCTGAAGCTTTCTTT. Translating gives CASSRQGPGLFRLPEAFF.

The chain recombines TRBV5-1 with TRBJ2-1; 11 bases agree with TRBD2. J was trimmed by 4 bases and V by 5 bases; bases with no gene match: 11. Germline-derived CDR1 and CDR2 are SGHRS and YFSETQ. CDR3 length: 17 residues. The CDR3 DNA reads as TGCGCCAGCAGGGAGGGCTATAGCGGGAGGGAATACAATGAGCAGTTCTTC. Translating gives CASREGYSGREYNEQFF.

In this sample, this clone turned up once. The rearrangement uses TRBV6-5 and TRBJ1-2; 12 nucleotides agree with TRBD1. The CDR3 contains 15 residues. The ends lost 0 bases at V and 8 bases at J; junction bases unmatched: 4. Germline loops: CDR1 MNHEY, CDR2 SVGAGI. CDR3 sequence: CASSYSGQGAQGYTF. The CDR3 coding sequence is TGTGCCAGCAGTTACTCGGGACAGGGGGCTCAAGGCTACACCTTC.

J is TRBJ2-7 and V is TRBV30; no definite D call. From germline, CDR1 is GTSNPN and CDR2 SVGIG (reference sequence). The CDR3 contains 13 residues. V was pared by 0 bases and J by 7 bases, with 13 bases between. CDR3 nucleotides: TGTGCCTGGAGTGTACGGATGGGTGAAGAGCAGTACTTC. Translating it yields CAWSVRMGEEQYF. The complete variable domain, with remaining parts taken from reference TRBV30 and TRBJ2-7, reads SQTIHQWPATLVQPVGSPLSLECTVEGTSNPNLYWYRQAAGRGLQLLFYSVGIGQISSEVPQNLSASRPQDRQFILSSKKLLLSDSGFYLCAWSVRMGEEQYFGPGTRLTVT.

DNA for the CDR3: TGTGCCAGCAGCCATCCGGGACTAGGCAACCAAGAGACCCAGTACTTC. Its translation: CASSHPGLGNQETQYF. The rearrangement uses TRBV3-1 (or the pseudogene TRBV3-2) and TRBJ2-5; TRBD2 matches 8 bases. The CDR3 is made up of 16 amino acids. The V gene end was trimmed by 3 bases and the J gene end by 0 bases; junction bases not matched to a gene: 6. Germline lookup yields CDR1 LGHDT and CDR2 YNNKEL (reference sequence).

In regard to this clone: Other DNA sequences in this specimen translate into the identical CDR3. The V call is TRBV9, the J call TRBJ1-3; D gene unclear. The CDR3 spans 14 residues. Germline V lookup: CDR1 SGDLS, CDR2 YYNGEE. The V end was cut by 0 bases, the J end by 3 bases, with 7 bases between. Written as DNA, the CDR3 is TGTGCCAGCAGCGTAGCTGGGGATGGAAACACCATATATTTT. It codes for CASSVAGDGNTIYF. Full variable domain (outside the CDR3, taken from reference TRBV9 and TRBJ1-3): DSGVTQTPKHLITATGQRVTLRCSPRSGDLSVYWYQQSLDQGLQFLIQYYNGEERAKGNILERFSAQQFPDLHSELNLSSLELGDSALYFCASSVAGDGNTIYFGEGSWLTVV.